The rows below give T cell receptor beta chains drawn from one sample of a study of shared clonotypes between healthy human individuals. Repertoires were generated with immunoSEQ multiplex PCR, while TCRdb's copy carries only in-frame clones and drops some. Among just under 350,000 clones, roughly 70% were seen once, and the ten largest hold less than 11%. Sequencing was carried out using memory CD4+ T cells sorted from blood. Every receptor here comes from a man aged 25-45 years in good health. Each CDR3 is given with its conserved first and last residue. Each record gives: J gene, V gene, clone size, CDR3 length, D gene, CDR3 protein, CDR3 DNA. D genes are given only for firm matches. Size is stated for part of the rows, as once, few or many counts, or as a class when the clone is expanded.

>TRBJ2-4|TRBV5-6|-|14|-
CASSVGVAKNIQYF
TGTGCCAGCAGCGTAGGAGTAGCCAAAAACATTCAGTACTTC
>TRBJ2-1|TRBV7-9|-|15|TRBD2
CASSLGLAGGHEQFF
TGTGCCAGCAGCTTGGGACTAGCGGGAGGCCATGAGCAGTTCTTC
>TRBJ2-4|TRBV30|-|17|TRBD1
CAWDNYRGPWPKNIQYF
TGTGCCTGGGATAATTACAGGGGCCCATGGCCCAAAAACATTCAGTACTTC
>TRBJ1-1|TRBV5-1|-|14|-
CASSFLGVVGEAFF
TGCGCCAGCAGCTTTTTAGGGGTCGTGGGTGAAGCTTTCTTT
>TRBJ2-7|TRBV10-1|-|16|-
CASSESGSATGPEQYF
TGCGCCAGCAGTGAGTCGGGATCCGCGACTGGGCCCGAGCAGTACTTC
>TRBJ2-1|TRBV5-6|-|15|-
CASSLEGTGSDEQFF
TGTGCCAGCAGCTTGGAAGGAACCGGTTCGGATGAGCAGTTCTTC
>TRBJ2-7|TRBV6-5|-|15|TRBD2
CASSITSSGEGEQYF
TGTGCCAGCAGTATCACCTCCTCGGGGGAGGGCGAGCAGTACTTC
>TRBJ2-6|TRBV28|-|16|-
CASSSPGRSGANVLTF
TGTGCCAGCAGTTCCCCGGGTCGGTCTGGGGCCAACGTCCTGACTTTC
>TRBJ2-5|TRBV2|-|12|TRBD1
CARKTGQETQYF
TGTGCCAGGAAGACAGGGCAAGAGACCCAGTACTTC
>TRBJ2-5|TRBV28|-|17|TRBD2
CASSLGTSGRAFGTQYF
TGTGCCAGCAGTTTAGGGACTAGCGGGAGGGCTTTTGGGACCCAGTACTTC
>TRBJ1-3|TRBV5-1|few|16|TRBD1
CASSDRAQGSGNTIYF
TGCGCCAGCAGCGACAGGGCGCAGGGGTCTGGAAACACCATATATTTT
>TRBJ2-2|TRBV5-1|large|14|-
CASSRDTEAGELFF
TGCGCCAGCAGCCGGGACACCGAGGCCGGGGAGCTGTTTTTT
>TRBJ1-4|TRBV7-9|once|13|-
CASSLSVGEKLFF
TGTGCCAGCAGCTTATCCGTCGGAGAAAAACTGTTTTTT
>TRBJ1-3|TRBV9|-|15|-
CASSVAWGGGNTIYF
TGTGCCAGCAGCGTAGCTTGGGGTGGTGGAAACACCATATATTTT
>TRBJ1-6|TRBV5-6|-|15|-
CASSLGFSGSSPLHF
TGTGCCAGCAGCTTGGGGTTTTCTGGCAGTTCACCCCTCCACTTT
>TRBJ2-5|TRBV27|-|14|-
CASSFLSSQETQYF
TGTGCCAGCAGTTTTCTATCCAGTCAAGAGACCCAGTACTTC
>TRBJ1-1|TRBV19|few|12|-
CASAGLNTEAFF
TGTGCCAGCGCCGGGCTGAACACTGAAGCTTTCTTT
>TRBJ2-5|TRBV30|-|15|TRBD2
CAWNAFSGREETQYF
TGTGCCTGGAATGCCTTTAGCGGGAGGGAAGAGACCCAGTACTTC
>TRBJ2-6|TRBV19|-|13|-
CASRGQGANVLTF
TGTGCCAGTAGAGGACAGGGGGCCAACGTCCTGACTTTC
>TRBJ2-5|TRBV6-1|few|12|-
CASSVLRETQYF
TGTGCCAGCAGTGTCCTAAGGGAGACCCAGTACTTC
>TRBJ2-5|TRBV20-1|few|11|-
CSARPEETQYF
TGCAGTGCTAGACCCGAAGAGACCCAGTACTTC
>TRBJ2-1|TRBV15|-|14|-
CATSRDRSYNEQFF
TGTGCCACCAGCAGAGATCGCTCCTACAATGAGCAGTTCTTC
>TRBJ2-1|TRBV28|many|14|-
CASTVADPYNEQFF
TGTGCCAGTACCGTAGCGGACCCCTACAATGAGCAGTTCTTC
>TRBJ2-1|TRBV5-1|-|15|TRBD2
CASSLDASGSNEQFF
TGCGCCAGCAGCTTGGATGCTAGCGGGAGCAATGAGCAGTTCTTC
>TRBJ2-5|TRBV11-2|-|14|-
CASSSNRGGRAQYF
TGTGCCAGCAGCTCAAACAGGGGAGGAAGGGCCCAGTACTTC
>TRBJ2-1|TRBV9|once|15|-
CASSPSPGIHNEQFF
TGTGCCAGCAGCCCGAGCCCCGGGATACACAATGAGCAGTTCTTC
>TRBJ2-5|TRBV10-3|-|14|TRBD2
CAIGIGLALETQYF
TGTGCCATCGGGATCGGACTAGCGTTAGAGACCCAGTACTTC
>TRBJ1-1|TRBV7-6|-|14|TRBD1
CASSPQQGDTEAFF
TGTGCCAGCAGCCCACAACAGGGGGACACTGAAGCTTTCTTT
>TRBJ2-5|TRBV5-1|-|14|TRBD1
CASSLTGGETTQYF
TGCGCCAGCAGCTTAACAGGGGGCGAAACGACCCAGTACTTC
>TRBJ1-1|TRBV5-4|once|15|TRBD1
CASSSSDRENTEAFF
TGTGCCAGCAGTTCCTCAGACAGGGAGAACACTGAAGCTTTCTTT
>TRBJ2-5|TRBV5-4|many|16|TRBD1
CASSLTRDSSPGTQYF
TGTGCCAGCAGCTTGACACGGGACAGCTCCCCGGGGACCCAGTACTTC
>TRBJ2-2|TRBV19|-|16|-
CASSSKSPLGTGELFF
TGTGCCAGTAGTAGCAAGAGCCCCCTTGGAACCGGGGAGCTGTTTTTT
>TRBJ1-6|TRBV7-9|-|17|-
CASSFPPGSSYNSPLHF
TGTGCCAGCAGCTTCCCGCCCGGGAGCTCCTATAATTCACCCCTCCACTTT
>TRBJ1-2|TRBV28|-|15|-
CASSLLGGFDYGYTF
TGTGCCAGCAGTTTATTGGGAGGGTTTGACTATGGCTACACCTTC
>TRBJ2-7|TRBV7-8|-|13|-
CASSLMITYEQYF
TGTGCCAGCAGCCTTATGATTACCTACGAGCAGTACTTC
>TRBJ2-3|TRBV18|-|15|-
CASSPYSRGTDTQYF
TGTGCCAGCTCACCATATTCCAGGGGCACAGATACGCAGTATTTT
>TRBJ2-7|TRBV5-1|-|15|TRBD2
CASSILAGEYYEQYF
TGCGCCAGCAGCATACTAGCGGGAGAATACTACGAGCAGTACTTC
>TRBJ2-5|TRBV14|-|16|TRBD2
CASSQDWARGGETQYF
TGTGCCAGCAGCCAAGATTGGGCTCGCGGGGGAGAGACCCAGTACTTC
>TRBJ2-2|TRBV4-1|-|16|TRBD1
CASSIGQGPGTGELFF
TGCGCCAGCAGCATCGGACAGGGGCCGGGCACCGGGGAGCTGTTTTTT
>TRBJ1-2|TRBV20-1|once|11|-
CSASPRYGYTF
TGCAGTGCTAGTCCACGGTATGGCTACACCTTC